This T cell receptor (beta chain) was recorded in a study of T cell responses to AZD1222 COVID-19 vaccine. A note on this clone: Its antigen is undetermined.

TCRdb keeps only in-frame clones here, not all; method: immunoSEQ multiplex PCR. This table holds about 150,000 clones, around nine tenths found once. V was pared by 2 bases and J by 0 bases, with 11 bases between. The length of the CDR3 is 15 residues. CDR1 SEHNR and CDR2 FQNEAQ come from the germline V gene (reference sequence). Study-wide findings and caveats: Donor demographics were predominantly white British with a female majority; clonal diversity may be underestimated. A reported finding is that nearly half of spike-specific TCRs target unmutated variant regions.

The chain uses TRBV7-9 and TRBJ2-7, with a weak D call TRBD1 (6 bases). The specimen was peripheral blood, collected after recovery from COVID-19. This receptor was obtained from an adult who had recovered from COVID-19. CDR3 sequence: CASSLFQGSSYEQYF. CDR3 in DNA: TGTGCCAGCAGCTTATTTCAGGGGAGCTCCTACGAGCAGTACTTC. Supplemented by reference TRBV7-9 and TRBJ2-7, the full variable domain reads DTGVSQNPRHKITKRGQNVTFRCDPISEHNRLYWYRQTLGQGPEFLTYFQNEAQLEKSRLLSDRFSAERPKGSFSTLEIQRTEQGDSAMYLCASSLFQGSSYEQYFGPGTRLTVT.